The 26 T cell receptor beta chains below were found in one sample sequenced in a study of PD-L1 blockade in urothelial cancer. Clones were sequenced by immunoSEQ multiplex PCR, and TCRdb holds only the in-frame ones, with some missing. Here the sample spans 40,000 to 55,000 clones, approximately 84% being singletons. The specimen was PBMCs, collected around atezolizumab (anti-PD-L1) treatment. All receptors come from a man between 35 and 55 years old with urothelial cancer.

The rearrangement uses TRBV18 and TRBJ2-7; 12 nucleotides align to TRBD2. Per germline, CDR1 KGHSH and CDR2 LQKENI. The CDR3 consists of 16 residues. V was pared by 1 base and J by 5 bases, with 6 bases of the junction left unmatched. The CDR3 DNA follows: TGTGCCAGCTCACCACGGTCTAGCGGGAGGGGCAACGAGCAGTACTTC. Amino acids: CASSPRSSGRGNEQYF.

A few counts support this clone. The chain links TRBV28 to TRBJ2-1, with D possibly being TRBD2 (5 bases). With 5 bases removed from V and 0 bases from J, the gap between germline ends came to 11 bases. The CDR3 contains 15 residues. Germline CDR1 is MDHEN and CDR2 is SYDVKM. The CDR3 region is CASSPIASSYNEQFF. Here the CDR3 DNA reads TGTGCCAGCAGTCCAATAGCGTCCTCCTACAATGAGCAGTTCTTC.

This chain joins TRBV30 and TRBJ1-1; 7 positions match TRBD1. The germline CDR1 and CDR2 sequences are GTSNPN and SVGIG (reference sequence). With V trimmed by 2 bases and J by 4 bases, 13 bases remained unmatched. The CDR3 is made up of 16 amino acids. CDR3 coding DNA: TGTGCCTGGAGTAAGGAATATGGACAGGCCCTCACTGAAGCTTTCTTT. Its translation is CAWSKEYGQALTEAFF. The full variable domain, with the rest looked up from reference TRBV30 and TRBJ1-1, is SQTIHQWPATLVQPVGSPLSLECTVEGTSNPNLYWYRQAAGRGLQLLFYSVGIGQISSEVPQNLSASRPQDRQFILSSKKLLLSDSGFYLCAWSKEYGQALTEAFFGQGTRLTVV.

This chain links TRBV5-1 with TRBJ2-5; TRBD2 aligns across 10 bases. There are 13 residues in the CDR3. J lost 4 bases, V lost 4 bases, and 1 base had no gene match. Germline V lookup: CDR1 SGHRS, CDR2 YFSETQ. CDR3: CASSLAGAETQYF. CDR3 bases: TGCGCCAGCAGCCTAGCGGGAGCAGAGACCCAGTACTTC.

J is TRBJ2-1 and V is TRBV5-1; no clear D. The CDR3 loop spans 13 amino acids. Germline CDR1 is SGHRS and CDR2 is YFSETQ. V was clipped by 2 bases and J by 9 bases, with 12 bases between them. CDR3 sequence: CASSFQPGSEQFF. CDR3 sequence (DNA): TGCGCCAGCAGCTTCCAACCGGGTAGTGAGCAGTTCTTC.

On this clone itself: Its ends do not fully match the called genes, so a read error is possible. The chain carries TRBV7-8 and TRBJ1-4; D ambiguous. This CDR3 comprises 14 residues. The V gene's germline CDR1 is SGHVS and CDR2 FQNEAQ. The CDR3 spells CASSSPTTNEKLFF. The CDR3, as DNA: TGTGCCAGCAGCTCCCCGACAACAAATGAAAAACTGTTTTTT.

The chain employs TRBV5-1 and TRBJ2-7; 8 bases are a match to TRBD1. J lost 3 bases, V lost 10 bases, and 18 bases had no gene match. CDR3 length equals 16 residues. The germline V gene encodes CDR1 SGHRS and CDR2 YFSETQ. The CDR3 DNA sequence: TGCGCCGGAAGCTTGCTTGGACAGGGAGAGAGCTACGAGCAGTACTTC. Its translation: CAGSLLGQGESYEQYF.

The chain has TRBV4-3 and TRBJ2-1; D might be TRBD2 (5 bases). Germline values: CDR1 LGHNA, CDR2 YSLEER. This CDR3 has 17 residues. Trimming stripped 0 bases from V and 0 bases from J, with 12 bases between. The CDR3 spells CASSQDLATSSYNEQFF. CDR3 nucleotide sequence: TGCGCCAGCAGCCAAGACCTAGCCACTAGCTCCTACAATGAGCAGTTCTTC.

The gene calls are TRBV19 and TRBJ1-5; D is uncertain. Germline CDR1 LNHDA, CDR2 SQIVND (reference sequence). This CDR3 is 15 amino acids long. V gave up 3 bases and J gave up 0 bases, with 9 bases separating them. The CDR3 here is CASSMGAVSNQPQHF. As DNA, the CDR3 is TGTGCCAGTAGTATGGGAGCAGTTAGCAATCAGCCCCAGCATTTT.

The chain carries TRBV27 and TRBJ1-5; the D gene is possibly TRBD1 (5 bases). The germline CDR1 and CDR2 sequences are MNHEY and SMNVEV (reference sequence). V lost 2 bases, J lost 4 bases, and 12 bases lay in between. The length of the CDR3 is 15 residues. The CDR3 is CASSLGGVRNQPQHF. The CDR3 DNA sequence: TGTGCCAGCAGTTTAGGGGGGGTAAGGAATCAGCCCCAGCATTTT.

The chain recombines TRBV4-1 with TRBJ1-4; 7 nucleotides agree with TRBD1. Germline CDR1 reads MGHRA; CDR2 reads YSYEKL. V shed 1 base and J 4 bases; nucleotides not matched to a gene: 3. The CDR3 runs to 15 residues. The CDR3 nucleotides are TGCGCCAGCAGCCAAGCGACAGGGCTTAATGAAAAACTGTTTTTT. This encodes CASSQATGLNEKLFF.

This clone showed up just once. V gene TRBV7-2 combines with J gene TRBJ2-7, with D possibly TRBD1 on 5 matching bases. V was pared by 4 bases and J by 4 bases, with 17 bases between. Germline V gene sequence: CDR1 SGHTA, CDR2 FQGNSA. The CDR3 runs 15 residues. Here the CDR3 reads CASSSLTGPPYEQYF. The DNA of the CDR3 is TGTGCCAGCAGCTCGCTCACAGGTCCGCCATACGAGCAGTACTTC.

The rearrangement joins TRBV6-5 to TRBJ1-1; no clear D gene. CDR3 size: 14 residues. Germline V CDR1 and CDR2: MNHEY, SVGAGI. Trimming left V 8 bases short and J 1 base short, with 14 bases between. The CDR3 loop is CASEDTKGNTEAFF. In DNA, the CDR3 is TGTGCCAGCGAGGATACTAAAGGGAACACTGAAGCTTTCTTT.

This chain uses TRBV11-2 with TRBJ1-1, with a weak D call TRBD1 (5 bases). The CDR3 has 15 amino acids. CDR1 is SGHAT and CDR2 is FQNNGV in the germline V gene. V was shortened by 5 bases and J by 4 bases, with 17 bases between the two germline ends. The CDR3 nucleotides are TGTGCCAGCAGCGCCAAGGTTTGGGGGGGCACTGAAGCTTTCTTT. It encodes CASSAKVWGGTEAFF. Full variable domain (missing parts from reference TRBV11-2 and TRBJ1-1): EAGVAQSPRYKIIEKRQSVAFWCNPISGHATLYWYQQILGQGPKLLIQFQNNGVVDDSQLPKDRFSAERLKGVDSTLKIQPAKLEDSAVYLCASSAKVWGGTEAFFGQGTRLTVV.

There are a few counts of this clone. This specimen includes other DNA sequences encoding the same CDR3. CDR3 residues: CASSRGAGTDTQYF. In DNA form, the CDR3 reads TGTGCCAGCAGCCGGGGAGCGGGGACAGATACGCAGTATTTT. The rearrangement joins TRBV7-3 to TRBJ2-3; TRBD2 agrees at 7 bases. Germline trimming cut 5 bases from V and 3 bases from J; bases unmatched to any gene: 5. Germline CDR1 is SGHTA and CDR2 is FQGTGA. This CDR3 spans 14 amino acids.

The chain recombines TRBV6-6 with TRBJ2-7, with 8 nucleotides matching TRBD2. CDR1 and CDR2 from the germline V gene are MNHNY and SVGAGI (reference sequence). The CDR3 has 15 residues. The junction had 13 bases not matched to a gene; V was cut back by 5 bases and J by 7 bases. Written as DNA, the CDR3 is TGTGCCAGCAGTCCGATGGGGGGGTTAGCGGGAGAGCAGTACTTC. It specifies CASSPMGGLAGEQYF.

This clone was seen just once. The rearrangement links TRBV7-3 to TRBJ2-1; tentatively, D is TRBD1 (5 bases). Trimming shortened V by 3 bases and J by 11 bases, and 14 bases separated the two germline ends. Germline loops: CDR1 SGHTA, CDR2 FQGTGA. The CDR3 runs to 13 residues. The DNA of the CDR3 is TGTGCCAGCAGCTTCAAAGGGGATGGTAAGCAGTTCTTC. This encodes CASSFKGDGKQFF.

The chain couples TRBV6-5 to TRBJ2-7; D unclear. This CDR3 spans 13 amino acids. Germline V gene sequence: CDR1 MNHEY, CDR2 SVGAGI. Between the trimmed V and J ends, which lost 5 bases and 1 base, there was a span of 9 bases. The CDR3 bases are TGTGCCAGCAGTCCAACTTCGTCCTACGAGCAGTACTTC. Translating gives CASSPTSSYEQYF.

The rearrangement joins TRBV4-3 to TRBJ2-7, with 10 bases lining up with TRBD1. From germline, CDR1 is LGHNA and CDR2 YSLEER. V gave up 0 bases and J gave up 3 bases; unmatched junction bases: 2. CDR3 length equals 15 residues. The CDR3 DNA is TGCGCCAGCAGCCAAGAGACAGGGGGCATCTACGAGCAGTACTTC. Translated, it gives CASSQETGGIYEQYF.

The CDR3 DNA reads TGTGCCATCCGCAGAACAGATACGCAGTATTTT. It translates to CAIRRTDTQYF. V gene TRBV10-3 combines with J gene TRBJ2-3; D gene uncertain. The CDR3 contains 11 residues. The V gene lost 8 bases and the J gene lost 3 bases, with 6 bases spanning the gap. Germline V lookup: CDR1 ENHRY, CDR2 SYGVKD.

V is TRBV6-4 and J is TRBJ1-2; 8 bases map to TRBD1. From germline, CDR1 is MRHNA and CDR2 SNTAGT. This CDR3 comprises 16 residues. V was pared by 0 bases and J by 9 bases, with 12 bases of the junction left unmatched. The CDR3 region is CASSDSSSGQGLRYTF. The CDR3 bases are TGTGCCAGCAGTGACTCGAGTTCCGGACAGGGTCTTCGCTACACCTTC.

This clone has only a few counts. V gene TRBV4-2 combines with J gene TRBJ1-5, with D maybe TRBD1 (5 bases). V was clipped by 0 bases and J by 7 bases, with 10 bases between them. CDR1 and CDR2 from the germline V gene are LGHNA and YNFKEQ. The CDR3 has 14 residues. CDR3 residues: CASSQERGLQPQHF. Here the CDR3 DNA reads TGTGCCAGCAGCCAAGAAAGGGGTTTACAGCCCCAGCATTTT.

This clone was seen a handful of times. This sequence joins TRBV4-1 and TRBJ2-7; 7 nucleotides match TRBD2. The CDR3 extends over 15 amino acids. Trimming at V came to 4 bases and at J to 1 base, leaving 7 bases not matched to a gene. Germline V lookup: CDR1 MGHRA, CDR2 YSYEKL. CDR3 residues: CASSRISGDSYEQYF. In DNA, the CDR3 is TGCGCCAGCAGCCGGATAAGCGGGGATTCCTACGAGCAGTACTTC.

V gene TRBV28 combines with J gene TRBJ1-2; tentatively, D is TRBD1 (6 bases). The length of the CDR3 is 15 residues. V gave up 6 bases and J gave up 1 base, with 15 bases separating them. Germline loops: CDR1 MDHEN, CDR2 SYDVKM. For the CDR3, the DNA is TGTGCCAGCAGGGACATGCAGGGGTTTAACTATGGCTACACCTTC. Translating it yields CASRDMQGFNYGYTF.

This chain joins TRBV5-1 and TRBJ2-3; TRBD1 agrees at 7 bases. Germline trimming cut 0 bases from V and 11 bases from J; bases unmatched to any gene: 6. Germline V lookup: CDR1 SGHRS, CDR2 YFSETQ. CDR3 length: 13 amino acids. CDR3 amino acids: CASSLGEGQLQYF. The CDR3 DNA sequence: TGCGCCAGCAGCTTGGGCGAGGGACAGCTGCAGTATTTT.

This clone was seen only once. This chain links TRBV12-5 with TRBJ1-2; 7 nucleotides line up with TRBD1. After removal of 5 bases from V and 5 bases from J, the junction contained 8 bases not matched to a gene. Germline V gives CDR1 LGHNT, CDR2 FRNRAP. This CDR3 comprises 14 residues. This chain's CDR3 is CASGVSGTVYGYTF. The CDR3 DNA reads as TGTGCTAGTGGTGTCTCCGGGACAGTTTATGGCTACACCTTC.